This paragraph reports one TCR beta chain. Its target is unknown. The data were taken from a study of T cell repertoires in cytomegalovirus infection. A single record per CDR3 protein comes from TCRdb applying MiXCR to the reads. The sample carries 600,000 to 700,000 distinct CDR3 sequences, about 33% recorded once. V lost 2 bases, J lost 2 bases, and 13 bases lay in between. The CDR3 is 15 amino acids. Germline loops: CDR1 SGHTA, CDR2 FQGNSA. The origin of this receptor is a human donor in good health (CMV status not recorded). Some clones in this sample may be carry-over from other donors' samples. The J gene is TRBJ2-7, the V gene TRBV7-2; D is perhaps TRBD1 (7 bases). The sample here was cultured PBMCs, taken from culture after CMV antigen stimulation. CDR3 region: CASSLTGDSAYEQYF. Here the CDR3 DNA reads TGTGCCAGCAGCTTAACGGGGGACAGCGCCTACGAGCAGTACTTC.